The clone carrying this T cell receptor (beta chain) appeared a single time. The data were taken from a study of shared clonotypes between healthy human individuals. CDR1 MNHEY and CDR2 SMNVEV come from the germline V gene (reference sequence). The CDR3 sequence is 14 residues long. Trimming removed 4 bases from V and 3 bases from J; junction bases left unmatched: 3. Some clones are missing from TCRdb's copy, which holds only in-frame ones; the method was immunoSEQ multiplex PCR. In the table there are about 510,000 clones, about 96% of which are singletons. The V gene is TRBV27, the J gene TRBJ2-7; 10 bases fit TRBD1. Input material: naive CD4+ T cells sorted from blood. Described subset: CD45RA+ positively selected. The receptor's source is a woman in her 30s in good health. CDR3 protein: CASSYRDRGYEQYF. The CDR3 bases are TGTGCCAGCAGTTACCGGGACAGGGGCTACGAGCAGTACTTC.